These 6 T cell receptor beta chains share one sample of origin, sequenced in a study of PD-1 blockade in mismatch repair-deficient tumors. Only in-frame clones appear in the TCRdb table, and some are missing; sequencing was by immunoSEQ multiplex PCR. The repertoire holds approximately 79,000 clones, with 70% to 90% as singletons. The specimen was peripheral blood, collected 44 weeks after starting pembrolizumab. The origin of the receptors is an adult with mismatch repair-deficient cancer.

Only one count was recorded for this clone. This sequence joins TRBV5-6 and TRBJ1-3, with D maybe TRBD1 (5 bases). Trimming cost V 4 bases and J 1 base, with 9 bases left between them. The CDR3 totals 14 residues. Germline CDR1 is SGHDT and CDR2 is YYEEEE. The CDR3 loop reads CASSAGLSGNTIYF. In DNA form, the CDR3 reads TGTGCCAGCAGCGCGGGACTTTCTGGAAACACCATATATTTT.

For the CDR3, the DNA is TGTGCCAGCAGGCCGTTGGACGGAGAGACCCAGTACTTC. Translating gives CASRPLDGETQYF. V and J are TRBV9 and TRBJ2-5; D gene unclear. Trimming took off 5 bases at V and 4 bases at J, with 12 bases between the two ends. Germline V CDR1 and CDR2: SGDLS, YYNGEE. The CDR3 length is 13 residues.

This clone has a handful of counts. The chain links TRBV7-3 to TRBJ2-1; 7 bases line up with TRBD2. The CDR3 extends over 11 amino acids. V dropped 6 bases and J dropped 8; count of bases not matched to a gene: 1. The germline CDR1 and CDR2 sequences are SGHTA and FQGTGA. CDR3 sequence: CASSAGDEQFF. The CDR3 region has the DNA TGTGCCAGCAGTGCGGGAGATGAGCAGTTCTTC. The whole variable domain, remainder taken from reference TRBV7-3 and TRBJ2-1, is GAGVSQTPSNKVTEKGKYVELRCDPISGHTALYWYRQSLGQGPEFLIYFQGTGAADDSGLPNDRFFAVRPEGSVSTLKIQRTERGDSAVYLCASSAGDEQFFGPGTRLTVL.

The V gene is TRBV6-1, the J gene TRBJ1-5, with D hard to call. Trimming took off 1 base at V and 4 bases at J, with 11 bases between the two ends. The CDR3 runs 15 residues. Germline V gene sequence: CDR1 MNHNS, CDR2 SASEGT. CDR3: CASSEDRGRNQPQHF. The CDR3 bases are TGTGCCAGCAGTGAAGACAGAGGACGGAATCAGCCCCAGCATTTT.

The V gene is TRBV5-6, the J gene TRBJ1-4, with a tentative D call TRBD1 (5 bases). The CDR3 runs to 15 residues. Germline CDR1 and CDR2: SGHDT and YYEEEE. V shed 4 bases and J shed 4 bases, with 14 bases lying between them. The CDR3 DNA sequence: TGTGCCAGCAGCCTGATGGACACAGATAATGAAAAACTGTTTTTT. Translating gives CASSLMDTDNEKLFF.

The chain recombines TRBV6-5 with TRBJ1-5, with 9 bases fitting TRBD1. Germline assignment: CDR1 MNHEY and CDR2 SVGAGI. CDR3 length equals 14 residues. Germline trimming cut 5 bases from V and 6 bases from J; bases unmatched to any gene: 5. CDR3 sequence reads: CASSKDRGAQPQHF. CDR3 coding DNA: TGTGCCAGCAGTAAGGACAGGGGAGCTCAGCCCCAGCATTTT.